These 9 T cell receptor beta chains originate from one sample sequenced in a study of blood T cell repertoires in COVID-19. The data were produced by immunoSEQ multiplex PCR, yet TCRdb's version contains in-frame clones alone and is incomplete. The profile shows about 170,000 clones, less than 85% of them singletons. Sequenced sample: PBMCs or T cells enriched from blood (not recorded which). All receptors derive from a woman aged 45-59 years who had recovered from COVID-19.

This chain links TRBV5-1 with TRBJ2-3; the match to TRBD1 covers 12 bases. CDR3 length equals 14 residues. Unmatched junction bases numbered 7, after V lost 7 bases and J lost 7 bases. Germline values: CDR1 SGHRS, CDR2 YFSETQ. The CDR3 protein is CASRGTGGTYTQYF. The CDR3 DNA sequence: TGCGCCAGCCGCGGGACAGGGGGCACGTATACGCAGTATTTT.

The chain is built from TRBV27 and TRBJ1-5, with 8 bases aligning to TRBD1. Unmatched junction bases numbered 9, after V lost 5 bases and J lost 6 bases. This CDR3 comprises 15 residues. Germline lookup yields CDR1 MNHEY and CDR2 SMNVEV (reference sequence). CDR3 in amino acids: CASSAAGGRGQPQHF. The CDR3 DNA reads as TGTGCCAGCAGTGCGGCAGGGGGCCGTGGTCAGCCCCAGCATTTT.

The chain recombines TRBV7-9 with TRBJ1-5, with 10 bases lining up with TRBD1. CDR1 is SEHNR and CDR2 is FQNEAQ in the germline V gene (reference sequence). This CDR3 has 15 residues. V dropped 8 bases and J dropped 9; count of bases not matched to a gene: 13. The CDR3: CASSSGQGEWGPQHF. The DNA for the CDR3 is TGTGCCAGCTCCTCTGGACAGGGGGAATGGGGGCCCCAGCATTTT.

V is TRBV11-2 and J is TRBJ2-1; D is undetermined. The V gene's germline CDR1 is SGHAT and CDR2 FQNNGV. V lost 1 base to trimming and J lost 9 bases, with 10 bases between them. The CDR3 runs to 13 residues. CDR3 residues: CASSLGAFGEQFF. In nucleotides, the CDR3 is TGTGCCAGCAGCTTAGGGGCTTTTGGTGAGCAGTTCTTC. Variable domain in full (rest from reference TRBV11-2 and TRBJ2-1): EAGVAQSPRYKIIEKRQSVAFWCNPISGHATLYWYQQILGQGPKLLIQFQNNGVVDDSQLPKDRFSAERLKGVDSTLKIQPAKLEDSAVYLCASSLGAFGEQFFGPGTRLTVL.

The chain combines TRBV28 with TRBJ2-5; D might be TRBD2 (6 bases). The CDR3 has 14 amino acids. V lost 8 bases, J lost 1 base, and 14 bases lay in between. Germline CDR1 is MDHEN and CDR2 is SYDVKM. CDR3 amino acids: CASHTAGSQETQYF. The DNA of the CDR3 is TGTGCCAGCCATACGGCGGGATCCCAAGAGACCCAGTACTTC. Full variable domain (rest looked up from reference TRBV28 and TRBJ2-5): DVKVTQSSRYLVKRTGEKVFLECVQDMDHENMFWYRQDPGLGLRLIYFSYDVKMKEKGDIPEGYSVSREKKERFSLILESASTNQTSMYLCASHTAGSQETQYFGPGTRLLVL.

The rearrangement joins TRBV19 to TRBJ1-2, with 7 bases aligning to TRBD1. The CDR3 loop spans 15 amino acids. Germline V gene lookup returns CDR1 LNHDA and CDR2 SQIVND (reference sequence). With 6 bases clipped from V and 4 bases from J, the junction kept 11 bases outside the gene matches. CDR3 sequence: CASSPSRGRTYGYTF. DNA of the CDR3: TGTGCCAGTAGCCCTAGTAGGGGGCGGACCTATGGCTACACCTTC.

CDR3 in amino acids: CASSLMQGSEQYV. The CDR3 nucleotides are TGTGCCAGCAGCTTAATGCAGGGGTCCGAGCAGTACGTC. This sequence joins TRBV11-2 and TRBJ2-7; the D gene is possibly TRBD1 (6 bases). Germline V gene sequence: CDR1 SGHAT, CDR2 FQNNGV. The CDR3 is 13 residues long. Trimming pared 2 bases from V and 6 bases from J, leaving 11 bases between.

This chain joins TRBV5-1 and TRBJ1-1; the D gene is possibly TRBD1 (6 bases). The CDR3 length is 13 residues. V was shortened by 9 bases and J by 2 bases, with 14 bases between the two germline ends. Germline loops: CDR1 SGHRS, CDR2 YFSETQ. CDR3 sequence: CATGVGTNTEAFF. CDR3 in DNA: TGCGCCACCGGAGTAGGGACAAACACTGAAGCTTTCTTT.

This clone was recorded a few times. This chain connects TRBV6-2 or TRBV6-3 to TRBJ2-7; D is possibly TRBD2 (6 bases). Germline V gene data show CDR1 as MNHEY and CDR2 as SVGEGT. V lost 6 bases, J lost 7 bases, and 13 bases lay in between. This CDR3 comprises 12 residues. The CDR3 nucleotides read TGTGCCAGCAGCGTGCCCCGGGGGGAGCAGTACGTC. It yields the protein CASSVPRGEQYV.